This is a list of T cell receptor beta chains from one sample in a study of T cell responses to AZD1222 COVID-19 vaccine. Sequenced by immunoSEQ multiplex PCR; TCRdb stores in-frame clones only, minus some. The top ten clones hold approximately 7% of a sample with some 36,000 clones, roughly 91% of them seen once. The source material was peripheral blood, sampled on day 0 of AZD1222 vaccination. The source of these receptors is an adult in good health. CDR3s include the opening cysteine and the closing phenylalanine or tryptophan.

j_call v_call cdr3_aa
TRBJ2-7 TRBV27 CASSLLRERSYEQYF
TRBJ2-3 TRBV29-1 CSVEGTSGRWSTDTQYF
TRBJ1-2 TRBV9 CASSPSRSNYGYTF
TRBJ1-2 TRBV7-8 CASSAQPGNYGYTF
TRBJ1-4 TRBV19 CASSTQGRTNEKLFF
TRBJ2-1 TRBV6-4 CASSDSQAGEQFF
TRBJ2-3 TRBV18 CASSPNTGGDLTDTQYF
TRBJ1-2 TRBV6-5 CASSFTGTSYGYTF
TRBJ2-5 TRBV7-6 CASSLDRQGRGETQYF
TRBJ2-3 TRBV4-1 CASSYPAQAGASTDTQYF
TRBJ2-7 TRBV29-1 CSVGVRPGLSYEQYF
TRBJ2-2 TRBV24-1 CATSDLRQGVGGELFF
TRBJ1-6 TRBV19 CAPHRGTGGRSYNSPLHF
TRBJ2-7 TRBV7-2 CASSPRTSRGEQYF
TRBJ2-7 TRBV27 CASSNRGDEQYF
TRBJ1-5 TRBV3-1/TRBV3-2 CASSQGGARQPQHF
TRBJ2-2 TRBV7-2 CASSHYRGPNTGELFF
TRBJ2-1 TRBV2 CASTPRTSRHNEQFF
TRBJ1-5 TRBV19 CASSPQGGQPQHF
TRBJ1-2 TRBV6-5 CASSYVLRGGYTF
TRBJ2-7 TRBV19 CASSMDGGRYRQYF
TRBJ2-7 TRBV19 CASSIVGGSSYEQYF
TRBJ2-7 TRBV5-1 CASSFLREYEQYF
TRBJ1-4 TRBV7-9 CASSLAMGPNEKLFF
TRBJ1-4 TRBV5-5 CASSPALGTRGEKLFF
TRBJ2-2 TRBV6-4 CASSLLGQGAQGGNTGELFF
TRBJ1-6 TRBV10-3 CAISPQGAFGNSPLHF
TRBJ2-7 TRBV18 CASSLNFYEQYF
TRBJ2-3 TRBV27 CASSMGLAGVRDTQYF
TRBJ1-5 TRBV6-1 CASSERGNQPQHF
TRBJ2-7 TRBV10-2 CASKLDPLSYEQYF
TRBJ1-1 TRBV5-1 CASRVQGAAEAFF
TRBJ1-2 TRBV2 CASTSRGVNYGYTF
TRBJ2-1 TRBV14 CASSQGDRVINEQFF
TRBJ1-5 TRBV12-3/TRBV12-4 CASSKDSYQPQHF
TRBJ2-5 TRBV9 CASSVEQGQETQYF
TRBJ2-5 TRBV7-9 CASSLAQGLETQYF
TRBJ2-2 TRBV5-1 CASSASGVPGELFF
TRBJ2-7 TRBV27 CASSMRRSSYEQYF
TRBJ2-1 TRBV19 CASSSQGATGEQFF
TRBJ2-3 TRBV6-4 CASRDRAGPTTDTQYF
TRBJ2-1 TRBV9 CASSVGQGPLGSYNEQFF
TRBJ1-1 TRBV5-1 CASSLGGADTEAFF
TRBJ2-3 TRBV9 CASSVRTGGQDTQYF
TRBJ2-3 TRBV2 CASRRQGSTDTQYF
TRBJ2-7 TRBV28 CASSRGLAGGPYEQYF
TRBJ2-7 TRBV29-1 CSVDVAERGEQYF
TRBJ2-6 TRBV5-8 CATPTTGVLFSGANVLTF
TRBJ2-1 TRBV18 CASSPAENNEQFF
TRBJ1-2 TRBV18 CASSPRQGDYGYTF
TRBJ1-2 TRBV19 CASSTTGGVNYGYTF
TRBJ2-1 TRBV19 CASTGLLGPGGEQFF
TRBJ1-5 TRBV3-1/TRBV3-2 CASSQQGAGQPQHF
TRBJ1-5 TRBV6-5 CASRGGSNQPQHF
TRBJ1-1 TRBV18 CASSPGPTAEAFF
TRBJ1-5 TRBV6-5 CASSDGGYQPQHF
TRBJ2-7 TRBV23-1 CASSQSRGESFYEQYF
TRBJ1-2 TRBV3-1/TRBV3-2 CASSQTPGPIHGYTF
TRBJ2-1 TRBV5-4 CASSSGTSTYNEQFF